These T cell receptor beta chains were read from a single sample in a study of PD-L1 blockade in urothelial cancer. Sequenced by immunoSEQ multiplex PCR; TCRdb stores in-frame clones only, minus some. The sample lists about 22,000 clones; around nine tenths were seen once. The source was PBMCs, collected around atezolizumab (anti-PD-L1) treatment. These receptors all stem from a woman aged 55-70 years with urothelial cancer. The CDR3 runs from the conserved cysteine through the conserved F or W. D genes are given only for firm matches. The size entry is marked missing in some rows and otherwise reads once, few, many or a size class.

TRBJ2-3,-,TRBV2,-,TGTGCCAGCAGTGTAGGCTCTAGCAGCCCAGATACGCAGTATTTT,CASSVGSSSPDTQYF
TRBJ1-5,once,TRBV4-2,-,TGTGCCAGCAGTCCAACAGGGTATAGCAATCAGCCCCAGCATTTT,CASSPTGYSNQPQHF
TRBJ2-3,-,TRBV21-1,-,TGTGCCAGCAGCTCCCTGGGAAGACTAGCGGGGGGGAGGGCAGATACGCAGTATTTT,CASSSLGRLAGGRADTQYF
TRBJ2-7,-,TRBV2,TRBD2,TGTGCCAGCAGTACGGGACTAGCGGGATACGAGCAGTACTTC,CASSTGLAGYEQYF
TRBJ2-2,-,TRBV27,TRBD1,TGTGCCAGCAGTACGGGACAGGGGGCCTACACCGGGGAGCTGTTTTTT,CASSTGQGAYTGELFF
TRBJ2-7,-,TRBV9,TRBD2,TGTGCCAGCAGCGTAGAGGGTAGCGGGGAGGGCGAGCAGTACTTC,CASSVEGSGEGEQYF
TRBJ2-2,-,TRBV7-2,-,TGTGCCAGCAGGACCGACAGAAACACCGGGGAGCTGTTTTTT,CASRTDRNTGELFF
TRBJ1-2,once,TRBV6-5,-,TGTGCCAGCAGTTACTCGAGAGGGGGCTATGGCTACACCTTC,CASSYSRGGYGYTF
TRBJ1-4,-,TRBV19,TRBD1,TGTGCCAGTAGTACTCAGGACAGGGAAAAACTGTTTTTT,CASSTQDREKLFF
TRBJ1-3,-,TRBV6-5,-,TGTGCCAGCAGTCGGGAGCCCACTGGAAACACCATATATTTT,CASSREPTGNTIYF
TRBJ1-1,-,TRBV5-4,-,TGTGCCAGCAGCCCTCAACGGGGAAGGAACACTGAAGCTTTCTTT,CASSPQRGRNTEAFF
TRBJ1-1,-,TRBV5-1,TRBD1,TGCGCCAGCAGCCTAGAGGGGGCGAAAGGGACTGAAGCTTTCTTT,CASSLEGAKGTEAFF
TRBJ2-7,-,TRBV11-2,TRBD1,TGTGCCAGCGGATACGGGACAGGGTCCTACGAGCAGTACTTC,CASGYGTGSYEQYF
TRBJ2-1,-,TRBV9,TRBD2,TGTGCCAGCAGCCCCCGGATCGGGCGGGGGGGCCGGTCCTACAATGAGCAGTTCTTC,CASSPRIGRGGRSYNEQFF
TRBJ2-1,few,TRBV28,TRBD1,TGTGCCAGCAGCCCTTACAGGGGATCCTACAATGAGCAGTTCTTC,CASSPYRGSYNEQFF
TRBJ1-1,once,TRBV5-8,-,TGTGCCAGCAGCTTGGAAGGGTCGGGGAAAGCTTTCTTT,CASSLEGSGKAFF
TRBJ2-1,-,TRBV27,-,TGTGCCAGCACCAACAGACGTGAGCAGTTCTTC,CASTNRREQFF
TRBJ2-1,-,TRBV28,TRBD2,TGTGCCAGCAGTTTATTACTAGCGGGAGATGTCGCAGACAATGAGCAGTTCTTC,CASSLLLAGDVADNEQFF
TRBJ2-7,-,TRBV29-1,TRBD1,TGCAGCGTTAGGACAGGGAAATCCTACGAGCAGTACTTC,CSVRTGKSYEQYF
TRBJ1-5,-,TRBV5-6,TRBD1,TGTGCCAGCAGCTTGGAGGGACAGGGCGAGAATCAGCCCCAGCATTTT,CASSLEGQGENQPQHF
TRBJ2-2,-,TRBV18,-,TGTGCCAGCTCTCTACGCGGCCGGTGGGTCTACACCGGGGAGCTGTTTTTT,CASSLRGRWVYTGELFF
TRBJ2-7,-,TRBV18,-,TGTGCCAGCTCACCACCTTCGCGATCCGTGCGCTACGAGCAGTACTTC,CASSPPSRSVRYEQYF
TRBJ2-3,-,TRBV5-1,-,TGCGCCAGCAGCTTGGGGCAGGCGCGAGATACGCAGTATTTT,CASSLGQARDTQYF
TRBJ2-7,-,TRBV7-2,TRBD1,TGTGCCAGCAGCTTGGTACCGGGACAGCGATCCTACGAGCAGTACTTC,CASSLVPGQRSYEQYF
TRBJ2-7,-,TRBV6-6,TRBD2,TGTGCCAGCAGTTACGGGACTAGCGGGAGGGGCGAGCAGTACTTC,CASSYGTSGRGEQYF
TRBJ2-1,-,TRBV6-6,-,TGTGCCAGCAGTTCTCAGGCACCTAATAATGAGCAGTTCTTC,CASSSQAPNNEQFF
TRBJ2-3,-,TRBV28,-,TGTGCCAGCAGTCTCCAGCGGCCGACAGATACGCAGTATTTT,CASSLQRPTDTQYF
TRBJ2-3,-,TRBV4-3,TRBD2,TGCGCCAGCAGCCAAGCCCTAGCGGGAGGCCTACGCACAGATACGCAGTATTTT,CASSQALAGGLRTDTQYF
TRBJ2-1,-,TRBV9,-,TGTGCCAGCAGCGTAGCGGGCGGGACGGCCTACAATGAGCAGTTCTTC,CASSVAGGTAYNEQFF